This T cell receptor beta chain was sequenced for a study of T cells in Graves' hyperthyroidism and ophthalmopathy. On the study more broadly: Peripheral blood was drawn at first diagnosis, prior to all treatment.

This clonotype has at least ten counts. The CDR3 regions of TCR beta were amplified from RNA transcripts. HTBI primers were used for first-round RT-PCR of the TCR CDR3. TCRdb re-analysed the multiplex PCR reads in MiXCR, keeping a single row per CDR3 protein. The data contain about 260,000 distinct CDR3 sequences, approximately 16% of them singletons. Sequencing was performed on blood. The origin of this receptor is a woman between 18 and 29 years old with Graves' ophthalmopathy.

CDR3 amino acids: CAWAIFGGLNTEAFF. CDR3 coding DNA: TGTGCCTGGGCGATATTTGGGGGCCTGAACACTGAAGCTTTCTTT. This chain uses TRBV30 with TRBJ1-1; a possible D gene is TRBD1 (6 bases). CDR3 length: 15 residues. Trimming stripped 5 bases from V and 0 bases from J, with 16 bases between. The germline gives CDR1 GTSNPN, CDR2 SVGIG (reference sequence).